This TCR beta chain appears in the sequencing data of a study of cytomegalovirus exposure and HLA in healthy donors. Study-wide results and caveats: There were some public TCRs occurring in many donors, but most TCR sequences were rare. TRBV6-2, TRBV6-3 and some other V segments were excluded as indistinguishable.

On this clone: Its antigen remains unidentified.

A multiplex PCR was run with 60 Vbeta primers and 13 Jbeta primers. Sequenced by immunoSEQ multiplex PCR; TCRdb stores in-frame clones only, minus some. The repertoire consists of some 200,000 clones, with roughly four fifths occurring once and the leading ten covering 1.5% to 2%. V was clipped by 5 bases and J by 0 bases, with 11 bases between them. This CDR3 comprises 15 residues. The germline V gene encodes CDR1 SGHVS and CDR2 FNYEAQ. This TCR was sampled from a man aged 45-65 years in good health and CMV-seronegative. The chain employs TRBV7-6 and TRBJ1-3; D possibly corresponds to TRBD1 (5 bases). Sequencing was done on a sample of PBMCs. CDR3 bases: TGTGCCAGCAGCACACGACAGAGCTCTGGAAACACCATATATTTT. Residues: CASSTRQSSGNTIYF. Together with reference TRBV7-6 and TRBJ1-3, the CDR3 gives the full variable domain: GAGVSQSPRYKVTKRGQDVALRCDPISGHVSLYWYRQALGQGPEFLTYFNYEAQQDKSGLPNDRFSAERPEGSISTLTIQRTEQRDSAMYRCASSTRQSSGNTIYFGEGSWLTVV.